Sequencing of this TCR beta chain was carried out in a study of blood T cell repertoires in COVID-19. Study-level information: Samples of COVID-19 (acute and convalescent) were obtained from the United States, Italy and Spain.

The trim removed 6 bases at V and 5 bases at J, leaving 9 bases unmatched. In germline, CDR1 is MDHEN, CDR2 SYDVKM. This CDR3 is built from 14 residues. Method: immunoSEQ multiplex PCR; TCRdb's copy keeps in-frame clones and lacks some. The sample carries a few hundred thousand clones, 86% recorded once. This chain joins TRBV28 and TRBJ1-1; 7 bases line up with TRBD1. The source of this sequence is a young man with active or convalescent COVID-19. Sample: peripheral blood. CDR3 amino acids: CASRLPLTGTEAFF. The DNA of the CDR3 is TGTGCCAGCAGACTTCCTCTGACAGGGACTGAAGCTTTCTTT.